The clone carrying this TCR beta chain was seen once. Its target is unknown. TCRdb's copy holds only in-frame clones and misses some; the assay was immunoSEQ multiplex PCR. Among around 2,000,000 clones listed, over 85% were seen once. The CDR3 totals 15 residues. The V gene lost 2 bases and the J gene lost 4 bases, with 11 bases spanning the gap. Germline V CDR1 and CDR2: LNHNV, YYDKDF (reference sequence). The data belong to a study of shared clonotypes between healthy human individuals. Notes on the study in general: Non-shared clonotypes displayed generation probabilities falling below those of clonotypes present in all four donors.

Splitting the CD4+ cells yielded a CD45RA+ naive subset and a CD45RA-negative memory subset. The chain employs TRBV15 and TRBJ1-4; D gene ambiguous. This clonotype originated in a man between 18 and 29 years old in good health. Sequencing was performed on naive CD4+ T cells sorted from blood. Specified subset: CD45RA+ positively selected. Written as DNA, the CDR3 is TGTGCCACCAGCAGAAAAGAAGTGAATAATGAAAAACTGTTTTTT. As protein: CATSRKEVNNEKLFF.